These T cell receptor beta chains were read from a single sample in a study of T cells after yellow fever vaccination. In TCRdb, the 5' RACE reads were re-called with MiXCR into one record per CDR3 protein. Of about 320,000 distinct CDR3 sequences listed, roughly a tenth are singletons. This specimen consisted of CD4+ T cells sorted from PBMCs, obtained 45 days after the yellow fever booster vaccination. The origin of the receptors is a man younger than 35 who received the YFV17D yellow fever vaccine. Each CDR3 is given with its conserved first and last residue. The D gene is left open where the match is weak. Size values are once, few and many counts, or a class for expanded clones, and some rows have none.

V gene	clone size	J gene	D gene	CDR3 DNA	CDR3 protein
TRBV27	-	TRBJ2-2	-	TGTGCCAGCAGTAGAAAGTGGATTTCTAAAGTGAACACCGGGGAGCTGTTTTTT	CASSRKWISKVNTGELFF
TRBV7-9	many	TRBJ2-3	-	TGTGCCAGCAGACGGGGCAGCACAGATACGCAGTATTTT	CASRRGSTDTQYF
TRBV19	many	TRBJ2-5	TRBD2	TGTGCCAGCGCAAGGCTAGCGGAAGAGACCCAGTACTTC	CASARLAEETQYF
TRBV9	-	TRBJ2-5	-	TGTGCCAGCAGCGTAGTGGAACGGGCGCCCCAGTACTTC	CASSVVERAPQYF
TRBV7-8	-	TRBJ1-3	-	TGTGCCAGCAGCTTCAGTAGAAACACCATATATTTT	CASSFSRNTIYF
TRBV28	-	TRBJ2-1	TRBD2	TGTGCCAGCATCCCATATGGGCGGGGGGACAATGAGCAGTTCTTC	CASIPYGRGDNEQFF
TRBV20-1	few	TRBJ2-1	-	TGCAGTGCTAGGGTAGGGCAGGGGTATCCCTACAATGAGCAGTTCTTC	CSARVGQGYPYNEQFF
TRBV7-9	-	TRBJ2-7	TRBD1	TGTGCCAGCAGCTATCCGGGACAGAAGTTTTACGAGCAGTACTTC	CASSYPGQKFYEQYF
TRBV20-1	-	TRBJ2-3	TRBD2	TGCAGTGCTAGAGATCTTAGTGGGGGGGGAGATACGCAGTATTTT	CSARDLSGGGDTQYF
TRBV25-1	few	TRBJ2-3	-	TGTGCCAGCAGGGCCTCCGGGGCGCAGTATTTT	CASRASGAQYF
TRBV4-1	once	TRBJ2-3	TRBD2	TGCGCCAGCAGCCAAGTAGCGGGGGGCCCCGCGGGCACAGATACGCAGTATTTT	CASSQVAGGPAGTDTQYF
TRBV5-1	-	TRBJ1-1	-	TGCGCCAGCAGCTTGGCCGACCGGAGCACTGAAGCTTTCTTT	CASSLADRSTEAFF